This TCR beta chain was profiled in a study of cytomegalovirus exposure and HLA in healthy donors. Study overall: The roughly 120 validation repertoires, a later analysis reported, used the same platform as the approximately 650 first-cohort repertoires. General study findings and limits: The study found most TCR sequences rare, yet found some public TCRs in many donors. The study put 150 or so TCR beta chains on its list as cytomegalovirus-associated.

TCRdb's table, derived via immunoSEQ multiplex PCR, lists solely in-frame clones and lacks some. The data show more than 85,000 clones, about 85% seen once. For this clone: Its target is not known.

Between the trimmed V and J ends, which lost 3 bases and 0 bases, there was a span of 15 bases. This CDR3 is 17 amino acids long. The V gene's germline CDR1 is SGHDN and CDR2 FVKESK. Sequenced sample: PBMCs. This sequence was found in a young woman in good health and CMV-seropositive. The chain joins TRBV14 to TRBJ1-3; no reliable D call. CDR3 nucleotide sequence: TGTGCCAGCAGCCATTGGGCAGACCTTAACTCTGGAAACACCATATATTTT. Protein sequence: CASSHWADLNSGNTIYF.